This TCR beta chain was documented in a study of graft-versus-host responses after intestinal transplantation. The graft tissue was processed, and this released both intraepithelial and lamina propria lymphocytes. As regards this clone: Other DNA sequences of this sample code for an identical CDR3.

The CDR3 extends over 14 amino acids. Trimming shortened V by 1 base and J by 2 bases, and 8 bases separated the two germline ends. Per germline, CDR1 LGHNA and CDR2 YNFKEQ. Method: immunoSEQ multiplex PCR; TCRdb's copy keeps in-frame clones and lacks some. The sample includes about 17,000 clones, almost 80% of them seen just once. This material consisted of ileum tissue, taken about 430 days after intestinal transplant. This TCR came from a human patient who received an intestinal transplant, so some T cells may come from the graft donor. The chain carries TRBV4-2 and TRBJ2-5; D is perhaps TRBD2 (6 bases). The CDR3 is CASSQGGVQETQYF. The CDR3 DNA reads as TGTGCCAGCAGCCAAGGGGGGGTACAAGAGACCCAGTACTTC.